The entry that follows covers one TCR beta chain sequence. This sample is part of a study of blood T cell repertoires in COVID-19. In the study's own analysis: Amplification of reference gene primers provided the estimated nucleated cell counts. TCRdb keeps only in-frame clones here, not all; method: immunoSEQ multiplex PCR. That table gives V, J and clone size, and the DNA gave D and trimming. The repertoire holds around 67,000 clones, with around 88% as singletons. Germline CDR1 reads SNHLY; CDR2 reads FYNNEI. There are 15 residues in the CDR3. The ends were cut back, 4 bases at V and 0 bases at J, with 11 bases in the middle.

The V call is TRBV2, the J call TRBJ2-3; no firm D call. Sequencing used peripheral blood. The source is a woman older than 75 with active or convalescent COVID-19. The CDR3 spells CASSVVRSSTDTQYF. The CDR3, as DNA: TGTGCCAGCAGTGTTGTCCGGAGCAGCACAGATACGCAGTATTTT.